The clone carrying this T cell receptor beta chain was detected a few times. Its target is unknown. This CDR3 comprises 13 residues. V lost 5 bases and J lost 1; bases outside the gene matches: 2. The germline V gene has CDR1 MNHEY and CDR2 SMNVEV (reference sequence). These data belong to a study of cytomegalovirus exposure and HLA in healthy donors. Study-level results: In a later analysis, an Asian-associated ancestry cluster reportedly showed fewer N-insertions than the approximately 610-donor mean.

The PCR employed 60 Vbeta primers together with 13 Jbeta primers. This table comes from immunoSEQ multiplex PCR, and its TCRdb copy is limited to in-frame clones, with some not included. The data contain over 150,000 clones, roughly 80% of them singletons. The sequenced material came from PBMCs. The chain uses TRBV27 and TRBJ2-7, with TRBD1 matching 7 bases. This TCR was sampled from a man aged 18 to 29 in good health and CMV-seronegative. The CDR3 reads CASSRDRSYEQYF. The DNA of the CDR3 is TGTGCCAGCAGTCGGGACAGATCCTACGAGCAGTACTTC.